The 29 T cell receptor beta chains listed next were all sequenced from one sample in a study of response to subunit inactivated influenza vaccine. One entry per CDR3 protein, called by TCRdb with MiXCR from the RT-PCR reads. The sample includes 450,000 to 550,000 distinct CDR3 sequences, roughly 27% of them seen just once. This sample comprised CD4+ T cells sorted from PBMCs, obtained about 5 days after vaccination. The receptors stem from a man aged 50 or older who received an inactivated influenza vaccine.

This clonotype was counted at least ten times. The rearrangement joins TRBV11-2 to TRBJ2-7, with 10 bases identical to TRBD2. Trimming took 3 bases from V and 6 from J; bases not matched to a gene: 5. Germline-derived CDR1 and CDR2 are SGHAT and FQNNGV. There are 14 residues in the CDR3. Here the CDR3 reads CASSFLAGVSEQYF. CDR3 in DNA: TGTGCCAGCAGCTTTCTAGCGGGAGTCAGCGAGCAGTACTTC.

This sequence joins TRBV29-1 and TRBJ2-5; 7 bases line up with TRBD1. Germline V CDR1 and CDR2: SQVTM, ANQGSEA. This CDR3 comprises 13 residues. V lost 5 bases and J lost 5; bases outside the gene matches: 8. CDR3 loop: CSVRDSAGETQYF. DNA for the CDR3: TGCAGCGTTCGGGACAGTGCAGGGGAGACCCAGTACTTC.

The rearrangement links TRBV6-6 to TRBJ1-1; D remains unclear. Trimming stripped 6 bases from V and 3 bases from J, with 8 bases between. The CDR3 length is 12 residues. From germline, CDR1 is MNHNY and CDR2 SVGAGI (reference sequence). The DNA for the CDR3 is TGTGCCAGCAGGACCCGGGACACTGAAGCTTTCTTT. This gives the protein CASRTRDTEAFF.

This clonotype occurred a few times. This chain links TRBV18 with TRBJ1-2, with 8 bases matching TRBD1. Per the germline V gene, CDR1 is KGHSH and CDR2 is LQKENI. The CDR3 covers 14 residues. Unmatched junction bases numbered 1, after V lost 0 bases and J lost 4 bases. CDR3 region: CASSPPDRAYGYTF. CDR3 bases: TGTGCCAGCTCACCACCGGACAGGGCCTATGGCTACACCTTC.

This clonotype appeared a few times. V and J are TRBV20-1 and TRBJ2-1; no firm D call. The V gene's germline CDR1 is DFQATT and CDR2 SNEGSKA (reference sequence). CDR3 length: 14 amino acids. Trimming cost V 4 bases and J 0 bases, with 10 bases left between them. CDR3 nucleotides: TGCAGTGCTATGACACCTGTCTCCTACAATGAGCAGTTCTTC. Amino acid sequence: CSAMTPVSYNEQFF.

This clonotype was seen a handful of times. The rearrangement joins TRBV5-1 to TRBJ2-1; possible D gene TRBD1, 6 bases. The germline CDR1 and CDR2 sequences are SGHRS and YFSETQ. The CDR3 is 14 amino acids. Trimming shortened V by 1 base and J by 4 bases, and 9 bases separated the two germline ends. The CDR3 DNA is TGCGCCAGCAGCTTGAACGGACAGTACAATGAGCAGTTCTTC. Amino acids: CASSLNGQYNEQFF.

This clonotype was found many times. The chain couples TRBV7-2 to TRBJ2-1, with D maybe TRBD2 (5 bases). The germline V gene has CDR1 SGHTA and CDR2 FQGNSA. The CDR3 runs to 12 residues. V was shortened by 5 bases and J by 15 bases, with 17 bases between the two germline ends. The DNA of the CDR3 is TGTGCCAGCAGCCCTAGCCGGGTCTCGGTGTTCTTC. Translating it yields CASSPSRVSVFF.

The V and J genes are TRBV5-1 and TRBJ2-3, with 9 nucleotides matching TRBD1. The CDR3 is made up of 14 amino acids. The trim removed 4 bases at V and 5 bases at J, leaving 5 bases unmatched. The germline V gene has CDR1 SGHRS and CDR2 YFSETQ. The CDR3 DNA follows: TGCGCCAGCAGCCGGGACAGGGCTAGAGATACGCAGTATTTT. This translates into CASSRDRARDTQYF.

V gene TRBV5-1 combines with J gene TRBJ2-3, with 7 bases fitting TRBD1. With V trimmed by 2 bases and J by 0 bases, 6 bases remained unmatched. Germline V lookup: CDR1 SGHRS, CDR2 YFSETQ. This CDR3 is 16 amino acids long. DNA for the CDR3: TGCGCCAGCAGCTTTGGACAGGCTGCCAGCACAGATACGCAGTATTTT. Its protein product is CASSFGQAASTDTQYF.

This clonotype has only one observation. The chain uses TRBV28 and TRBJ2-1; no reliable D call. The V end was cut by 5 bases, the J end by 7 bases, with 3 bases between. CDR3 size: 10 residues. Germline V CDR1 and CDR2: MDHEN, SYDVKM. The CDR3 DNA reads TGTGCCAGCAGTAGGAATGAGCAGTTCTTC. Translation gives CASSRNEQFF.

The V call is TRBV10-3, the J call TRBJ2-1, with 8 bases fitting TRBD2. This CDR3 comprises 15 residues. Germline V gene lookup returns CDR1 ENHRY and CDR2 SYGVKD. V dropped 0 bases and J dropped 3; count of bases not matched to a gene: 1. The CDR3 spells CAISESGLGYNEQFF. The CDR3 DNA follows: TGTGCCATCAGTGAGTCGGGACTAGGCTACAATGAGCAGTTCTTC.

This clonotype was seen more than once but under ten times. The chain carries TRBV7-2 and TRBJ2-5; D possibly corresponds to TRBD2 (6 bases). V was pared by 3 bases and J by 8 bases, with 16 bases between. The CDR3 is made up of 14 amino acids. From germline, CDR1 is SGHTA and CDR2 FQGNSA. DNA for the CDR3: TGTGCCAGCAGCTTTAGTAGCGGTAGAGGAACCCAGTACTTC. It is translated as CASSFSSGRGTQYF.

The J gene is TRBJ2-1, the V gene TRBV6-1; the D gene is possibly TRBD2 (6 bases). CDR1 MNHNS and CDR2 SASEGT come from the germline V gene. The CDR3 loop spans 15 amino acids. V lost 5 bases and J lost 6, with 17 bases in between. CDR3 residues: CASSTRGAGSNEQFF. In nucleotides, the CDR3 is TGTGCCAGCAGTACCCGTGGGGCGGGAAGCAATGAGCAGTTCTTC.

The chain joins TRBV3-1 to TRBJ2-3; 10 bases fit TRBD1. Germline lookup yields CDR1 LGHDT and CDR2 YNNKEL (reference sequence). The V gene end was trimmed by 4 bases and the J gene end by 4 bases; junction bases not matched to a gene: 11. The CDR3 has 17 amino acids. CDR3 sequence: CASSPNDRTGGADTQYF. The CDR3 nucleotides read TGTGCCAGCAGCCCAAACGATCGGACAGGGGGAGCAGATACGCAGTATTTT.

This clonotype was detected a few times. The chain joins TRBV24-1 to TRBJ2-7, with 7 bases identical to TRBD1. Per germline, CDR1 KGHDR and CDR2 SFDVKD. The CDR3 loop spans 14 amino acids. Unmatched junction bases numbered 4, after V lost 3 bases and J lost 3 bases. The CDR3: CATSDVNRGYEQYF. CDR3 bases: TGTGCCACCAGTGATGTAAACAGGGGCTACGAGCAGTACTTC.

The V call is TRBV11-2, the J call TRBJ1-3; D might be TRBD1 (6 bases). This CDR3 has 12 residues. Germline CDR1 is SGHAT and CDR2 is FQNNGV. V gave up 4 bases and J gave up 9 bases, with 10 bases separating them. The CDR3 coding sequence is TGTGCCAGCAGCTCAGGGGCTCCCACCATATATTTT. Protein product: CASSSGAPTIYF.

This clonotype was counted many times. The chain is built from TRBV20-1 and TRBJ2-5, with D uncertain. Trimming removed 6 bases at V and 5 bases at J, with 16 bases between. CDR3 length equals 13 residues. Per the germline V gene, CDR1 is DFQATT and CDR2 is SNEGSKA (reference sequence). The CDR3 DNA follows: TGCAGTGCGTCCGGGTCTCTAAGGGAGACCCAGTACTTC. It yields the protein CSASGSLRETQYF.

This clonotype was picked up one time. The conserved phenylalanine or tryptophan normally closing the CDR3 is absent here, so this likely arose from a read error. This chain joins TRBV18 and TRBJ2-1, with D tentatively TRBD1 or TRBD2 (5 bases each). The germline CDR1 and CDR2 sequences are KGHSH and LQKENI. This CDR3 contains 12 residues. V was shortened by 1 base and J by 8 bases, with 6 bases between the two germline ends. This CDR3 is CASSPQGHEQFL. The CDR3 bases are TGTGCCAGCTCACCACAGGGACATGAGCAGTTCTTA.

Here the CDR3 DNA reads TGTGCCAGCACCTCATGGGCCCGGGAGACCCAGTACTTC. Its translation is CASTSWARETQYF. The V call is TRBV12-3 or TRBV12-4, the J call TRBJ2-5, with D unclear. V lost 7 bases and J lost 5, with 14 bases in between. The CDR3 contains 13 residues.

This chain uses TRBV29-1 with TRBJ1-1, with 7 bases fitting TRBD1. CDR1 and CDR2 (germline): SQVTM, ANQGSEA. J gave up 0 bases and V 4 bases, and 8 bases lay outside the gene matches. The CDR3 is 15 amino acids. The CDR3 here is CSVASQGRMNTEAFF. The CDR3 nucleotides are TGCAGCGTTGCGTCACAGGGGCGGATGAACACTGAAGCTTTCTTT.

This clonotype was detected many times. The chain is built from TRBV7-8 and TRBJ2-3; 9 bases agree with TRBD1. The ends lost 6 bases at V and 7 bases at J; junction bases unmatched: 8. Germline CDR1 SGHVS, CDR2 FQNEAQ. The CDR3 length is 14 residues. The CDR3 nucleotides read TGTGCCAGCAGAAACGGGACAGGGCTGAATACGCAGTATTTT. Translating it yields CASRNGTGLNTQYF.

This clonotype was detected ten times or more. CDR3 in amino acids: CASSQDVQGARGYTF. As DNA, the CDR3 is TGCGCCAGCAGCCAAGACGTCCAGGGGGCGCGGGGCTACACCTTC. The genes are TRBV4-3 and TRBJ1-2; 8 bases are shared with TRBD1. The germline V gene encodes CDR1 LGHNA and CDR2 YSLEER. The V gene end was trimmed by 0 bases and the J gene end by 8 bases; junction bases not matched to a gene: 8. The CDR3 consists of 15 residues.

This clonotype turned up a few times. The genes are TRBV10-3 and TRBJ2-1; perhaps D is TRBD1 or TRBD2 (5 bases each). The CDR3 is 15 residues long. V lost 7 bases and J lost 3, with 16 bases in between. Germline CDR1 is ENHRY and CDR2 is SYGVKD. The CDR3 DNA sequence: TGTGCCATCACTACCAGCGGAAGGGGCTACAATGAGCAGTTCTTC. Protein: CAITTSGRGYNEQFF.

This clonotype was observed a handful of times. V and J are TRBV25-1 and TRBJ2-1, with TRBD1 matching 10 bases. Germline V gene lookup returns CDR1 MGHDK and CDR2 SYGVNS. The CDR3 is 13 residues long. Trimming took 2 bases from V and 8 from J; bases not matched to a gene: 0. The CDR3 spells CASSEGTGDEQFF. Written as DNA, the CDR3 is TGTGCCAGCAGTGAAGGGACAGGGGATGAGCAGTTCTTC.

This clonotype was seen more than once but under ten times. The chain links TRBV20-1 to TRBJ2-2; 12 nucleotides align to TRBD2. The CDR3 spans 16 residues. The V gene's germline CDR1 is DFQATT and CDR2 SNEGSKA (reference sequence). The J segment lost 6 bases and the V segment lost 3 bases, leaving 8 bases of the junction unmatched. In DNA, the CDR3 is TGCAGTGCTAGTACAAGGGGGACTAGCGGGTCCGGGGAGCTGTTTTTT. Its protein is CSASTRGTSGSGELFF.

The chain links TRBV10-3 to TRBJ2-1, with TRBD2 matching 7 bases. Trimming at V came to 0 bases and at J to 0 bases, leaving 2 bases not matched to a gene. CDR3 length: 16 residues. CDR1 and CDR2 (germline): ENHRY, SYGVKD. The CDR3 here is CAISESTGGSYNEQFF. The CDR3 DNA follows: TGTGCCATCAGTGAGTCAACGGGAGGCTCCTACAATGAGCAGTTCTTC.

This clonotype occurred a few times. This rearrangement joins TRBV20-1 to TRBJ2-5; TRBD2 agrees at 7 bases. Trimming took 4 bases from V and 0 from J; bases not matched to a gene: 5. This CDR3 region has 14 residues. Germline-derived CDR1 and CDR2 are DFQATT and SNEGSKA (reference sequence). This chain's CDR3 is CSAKREPYQETQYF. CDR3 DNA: TGCAGTGCTAAGCGGGAACCTTACCAAGAGACCCAGTACTTC.

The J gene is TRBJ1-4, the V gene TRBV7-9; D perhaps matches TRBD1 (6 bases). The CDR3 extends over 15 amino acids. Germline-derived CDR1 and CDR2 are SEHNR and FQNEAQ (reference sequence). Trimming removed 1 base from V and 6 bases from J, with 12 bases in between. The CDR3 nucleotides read TGTGCCAGCAGCTTAGGAGCGGGGGCGGATGAAAAACTGTTTTTT. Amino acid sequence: CASSLGAGADEKLFF.

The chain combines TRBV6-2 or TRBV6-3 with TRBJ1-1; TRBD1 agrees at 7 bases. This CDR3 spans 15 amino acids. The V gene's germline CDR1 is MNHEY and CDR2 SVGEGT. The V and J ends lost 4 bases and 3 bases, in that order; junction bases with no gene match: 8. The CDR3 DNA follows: TGTGCCAGCAGTTCCAGAACAGGGGACGACACTGAAGCTTTCTTT. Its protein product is CASSSRTGDDTEAFF.